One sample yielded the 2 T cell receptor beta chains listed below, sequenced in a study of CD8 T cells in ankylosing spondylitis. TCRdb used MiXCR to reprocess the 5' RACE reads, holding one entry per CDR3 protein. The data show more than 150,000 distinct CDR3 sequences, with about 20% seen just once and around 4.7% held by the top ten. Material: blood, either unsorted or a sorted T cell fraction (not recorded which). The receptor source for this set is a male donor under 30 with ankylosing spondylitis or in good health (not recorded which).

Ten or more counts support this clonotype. For the CDR3, the DNA is TGCGCCAGCAGCCCTGGACTACACGATGAGCAGTTCTTC. Translated, it gives CASSPGLHDEQFF. The chain is built from TRBV4-3 and TRBJ2-1; D is perhaps TRBD2 (6 bases). The CDR3 runs to 13 residues. Germline V gene sequence: CDR1 LGHNA, CDR2 YSLEER. Trimming cost V 4 bases and J 8 bases, with 12 bases left between them.

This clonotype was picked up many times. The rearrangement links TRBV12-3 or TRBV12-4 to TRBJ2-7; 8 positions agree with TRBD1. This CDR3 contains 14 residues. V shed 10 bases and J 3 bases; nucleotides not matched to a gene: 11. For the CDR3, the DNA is TGTGCCAACCACCCGGACAGGGTCAACTACGAGCAGTACGTC. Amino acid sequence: CANHPDRVNYEQYV.